These T cell receptor beta chains were read from a single sample in a study of monozygotic twins with cystic fibrosis. Sequencing was performed with immunoSEQ multiplex PCR; in TCRdb, only in-frame clones are kept and a portion is missing. The repertoire includes about 35,000 clones, roughly 66% of them detected once, and roughly 0.72% sits in the top ten. Specimen: blood. The receptors shown here come from a girl aged 5 to 17 with cystic fibrosis. The CDR3 runs from the conserved cysteine through the conserved F or W. Each record gives: V gene, J gene, CDR3 length, clone size, D gene, CDR3 DNA, CDR3 protein. A D gene is named only where the DNA matches it firmly. The listing skips clone size in some rows; elsewhere it reads once, few, many or a size class.

TRBV23-1,TRBJ2-7,17,-,TRBD1,TGCGCCAGCAGTCAATCGCGGGGACAGGGAAATTCCTACGAGCAGTACTTC,CASSQSRGQGNSYEQYF
TRBV2,TRBJ2-7,13,-,-,TGTGCCAGCAGTGAAGCTATCACGACTGCGCAGTACTTC,CASSEAITTAQYF
TRBV27,TRBJ2-6,13,-,-,TGTGCCAGCAGTTTCTCTGGGGCCAACGTCCTGACTTTC,CASSFSGANVLTF
TRBV6-5,TRBJ1-2,14,few,-,TGTGCCAGCAGTCGTAGCCGTACGAACTATGGCTACACCTTC,CASSRSRTNYGYTF
TRBV9,TRBJ2-3,13,-,-,TGTGCCAGCAGCGTAGCTGCAGGTGATACGCAGTATTTT,CASSVAAGDTQYF
TRBV2,TRBJ1-1,13,-,-,TGTGCCAGCAGTGAATGGGTCAACACTGAAGCTTTCTTT,CASSEWVNTEAFF
TRBV7-6,TRBJ1-1,13,few,-,TGTGCCAGCAGCTTCAAGGGCGACACTGAAGCTTTCTTT,CASSFKGDTEAFF
TRBV4-1,TRBJ2-2,14,few,-,TGCGCCAGCAGCCATGTACAGGGTACCGGGGAGCTGTTTTTT,CASSHVQGTGELFF
TRBV9,TRBJ2-1,13,-,-,TGTGCCAGCAGCGTAGAAGTGGGTAATGAGCAGTTCTTC,CASSVEVGNEQFF
TRBV14,TRBJ1-1,14,few,-,TGTGCCAGCAGCCACCCCAGGGAGCCAGTGAAAGCTTTCTTT,CASSHPREPVKAFF
TRBV25-1,TRBJ2-3,15,-,-,TGTGCCAGCAGTGAAAATAGAAAGGGTCCAGATACGCAGTATTTT,CASSENRKGPDTQYF
TRBV18,TRBJ2-4,17,-,-,TGTGCCAGCTCACCTACCCGGCAACCTCTAGCCAAAAACATTCAGTACTTC,CASSPTRQPLAKNIQYF
TRBV9,TRBJ2-1,13,-,-,TGTGCCAGCAGCGCAGACTCGTACAATGAGCAGTTCTTC,CASSADSYNEQFF
TRBV19,TRBJ1-1,16,-,TRBD1,TGTGCCAGTAAAATCGGGACAGGGGTTTTGCGCACTGAAGCTTTCTTT,CASKIGTGVLRTEAFF
TRBV9,TRBJ1-2,17,once,-,TGTGCCAGCAGCGTAGGGACGTGGGGGGACCCTACCCTCGGCTACACCTTC,CASSVGTWGDPTLGYTF
TRBV11-2,TRBJ2-7,15,-,TRBD2,TGTGCCAGCAGCCCGACTAGCGGGGTTCGGTACGAGCAGTACTTC,CASSPTSGVRYEQYF
TRBV10-3,TRBJ1-5,14,few,TRBD1,TGTGCCATCAGCGAGCAGGGGGGCAATCAGCCCCAGCATTTT,CAISEQGGNQPQHF
TRBV7-8,TRBJ2-2,16,-,-,TGTGCCAGCAGCCCACCCCCCGTAACGAACACCGGGGAGCTGTTTTTT,CASSPPPVTNTGELFF
TRBV5-1,TRBJ2-1,16,-,-,TGCGCCAGCAGCTTGCTCCCCGCGGGGAAGTACAATGAGCAGTTCTTC,CASSLLPAGKYNEQFF
TRBV18,TRBJ2-7,15,few,-,TGTGCCAGCTCACCAACCACCGGGAACTCCTACGAGCAGTACTTC,CASSPTTGNSYEQYF
TRBV7-6,TRBJ2-3,15,-,TRBD1,TGTGCCAGCAGCTTGGGGGACAGCTACACAGATACGCAGTATTTT,CASSLGDSYTDTQYF
TRBV10-3,TRBJ2-1,16,once,-,TGTGCCATCAGTGACCCCACAGGCCCTTTCCCTCATGAGCAGTTCTTC,CAISDPTGPFPHEQFF
TRBV4-1,TRBJ2-7,14,-,-,TGCGCCAGCAGCCAATCCCCTCTTTCCTACGAGCAGTACTTC,CASSQSPLSYEQYF
TRBV30,TRBJ2-1,12,-,-,TGTGCCTGGAGCGCGTTAGCTGGGGAGCAGTTCTTC,CAWSALAGEQFF
TRBV15,TRBJ2-7,15,few,TRBD2,TGTGCCACCAGCAGGGGTGACTTAGCGGGAGAGGAGCAGTACTTC,CATSRGDLAGEEQYF
TRBV7-2,TRBJ2-2,16,-,TRBD2,TGTGCCAGCAGCTTAGAGCCAGCGGGAGTTTTCGGGGAGCTGTTTTTT,CASSLEPAGVFGELFF
TRBV4-2,TRBJ1-2,16,-,-,TGTGCCAGCAGCCCTCCGGGGGGGCGCAGCGCCGATGGCTACACCTTC,CASSPPGGRSADGYTF
TRBV25-1,TRBJ2-5,17,-,TRBD2,TGTGCCAGCAGTAATTCGAATGGCGGGAGGTTTCGAAAGACCCAGTACTTC,CASSNSNGGRFRKTQYF
TRBV18,TRBJ1-4,16,-,-,TGTGCCAGCTCGCGACGGGGGGCGGCAACTAATGAAAAACTGTTTTTT,CASSRRGAATNEKLFF
TRBV4-3,TRBJ1-2,16,-,TRBD1,TGCGCCAGCAGCCAAGATAGGACAGGGGGCGGTAACGGCTACACCTTC,CASSQDRTGGGNGYTF
TRBV9,TRBJ2-1,15,-,TRBD2,TGTGCCAGCAGCGCGCAGCGGGAGTCCTACAATGAGCAGTTCTTC,CASSAQRESYNEQFF
TRBV7-2,TRBJ2-5,14,-,-,TGTGCCAGCAGCCTGACTAGTTTCCAAGAGACCCAGTACTTC,CASSLTSFQETQYF
TRBV18,TRBJ2-3,15,-,-,TGTGCCAGCTCACAGGCAGGGAGTTATACAGATACGCAGTATTTT,CASSQAGSYTDTQYF
TRBV19,TRBJ2-3,13,-,-,TGTGCCAGTAGTATAGTTCGGGGAGATACGCAGTATTTT,CASSIVRGDTQYF
TRBV5-1,TRBJ2-3,15,few,TRBD2,TGCGCCAGCAGCTTGTTTGCGGGAGGCACAGATACGCAGTATTTT,CASSLFAGGTDTQYF
TRBV28,TRBJ2-7,14,-,-,TGTGCCAGCAGAACACGGGAACCCCCTTACGAGCAGTACTTC,CASRTREPPYEQYF
TRBV4-1,TRBJ1-1,13,-,-,TGCGCCAGCAGCCAAGATACGATCACTGAAGCTTTCTTT,CASSQDTITEAFF
TRBV5-1,TRBJ2-2,15,-,-,TGCGCCAGCAGCTTGCGTCAACAGAGCACCGGGGAGCTGTTTTTT,CASSLRQQSTGELFF
TRBV10-3,TRBJ1-2,12,-,-,TGTGCCATCAGTGGGACAGAGAATGGCTACACCTTC,CAISGTENGYTF
TRBV6-5,TRBJ2-1,14,-,-,TGTGCCAGCAGTTACTCTTTGGCGTACAATGAGCAGTTCTTC,CASSYSLAYNEQFF
TRBV19,TRBJ2-3,14,few,TRBD2,TGTGCCAGTACCCGCGGGAGGAACACAGATACGCAGTATTTT,CASTRGRNTDTQYF
TRBV4-3,TRBJ1-2,15,-,-,TGCGCCAGCAGCCAGTTGCCGGGGCTTAACTATGGCTACACCTTC,CASSQLPGLNYGYTF
TRBV21-1,TRBJ1-2,18,-,-,TGTGCCAGCAGCAAAATCCCGTGGGCCCGAAGTTATAACTATGGCTACACCTTC,CASSKIPWARSYNYGYTF
TRBV29-1,TRBJ2-2,13,-,TRBD1,TGCAGCGTTGCCAGGGGGCTTGGCGGGGAGCTGTTTTTT,CSVARGLGGELFF
TRBV7-9,TRBJ2-7,12,few,-,TGTGCCAGCAGCTTAATGAGGGGCGAGCAGTACTTC,CASSLMRGEQYF
TRBV5-7,TRBJ1-2,15,once,-,TGTGCCAGCAGCCGGGGGACGGGGGGCAACTATGGCTACACCTTC,CASSRGTGGNYGYTF
TRBV4-1,TRBJ2-3,19,-,-,TGCGCCAGCAGCCAAGGAAGGTTAGCGGAAAGGGGGCCCACAGATACGCAGTATTTT,CASSQGRLAERGPTDTQYF
TRBV10-2,TRBJ2-5,12,-,-,TGCGCCAGCAGAGGACAGCAAGAGACCCAGTACTTC,CASRGQQETQYF
TRBV27,TRBJ1-3,15,once,-,TGTGCCAGCAGTCCACAGGGTTTTTCTGGAAACACCATATATTTT,CASSPQGFSGNTIYF
TRBV11-2,TRBJ2-5,12,-,-,TGTGCCAGCAGCTTACAGGGAGAGACCCAGTACTTC,CASSLQGETQYF
TRBV4-3,TRBJ1-2,15,once,-,TGCGCCAGCAGCCAAGATGACTCAGCAATCTATGGCTACACCTTC,CASSQDDSAIYGYTF
TRBV11-2,TRBJ2-4,13,-,-,TGTGCCAGCAGACTACTAACCAAAAACATTCAGTACTTC,CASRLLTKNIQYF
TRBV6-6,TRBJ2-2,15,-,TRBD2,TGTGCCAGCAGCTCCGGACTAGCGGGAGGTGGGGAGCTGTTTTTT,CASSSGLAGGGELFF
TRBV5-1,TRBJ1-5,21,-,-,TGCGCCAGCAGCTTGGCCAACTCCCGACATCGGAAGGAGAATCCGAGTCCGCCCCAGCATTTT,CASSLANSRHRKENPSPPQHF
TRBV7-8,TRBJ2-2,15,-,-,TGTGCCAGCAACCATCTCAATAAAAACACCGGGGAGCTGTTTTTT,CASNHLNKNTGELFF
TRBV19,TRBJ2-5,14,-,-,TGTGCCAGTAGAGGGGTCGTGGGGAAGGAGACCCAGTACTTC,CASRGVVGKETQYF
TRBV9,TRBJ2-2,15,-,-,TGTGCCAGCAGCGTAGAATCACACTTAACCGGGGAGCTGTTTTTT,CASSVESHLTGELFF
TRBV13,TRBJ2-3,12,few,-,TGTGCCAGCAGCTTTGGGCCAGATACGCAGTATTTT,CASSFGPDTQYF